This is a list of T cell receptor beta chains from one sample in a study of prognosis after radiotherapy for stage I lung cancer. One entry per CDR3 protein results from TCRdb running MiXCR on the multiplex PCR reads. Of fewer than 40,000 distinct CDR3 sequences listed, about 34% were seen once; the top ten hold around 17%. The specimen comprised PBMCs, sampled before or after stereotactic body radiation therapy (not recorded which). The origin of the receptors is a donor of 50 years or more with non-small cell lung cancer. Each CDR3 is given with its conserved first and last residue. A D gene is named only where the DNA matches it firmly. Expanded clones are given a class, and other clones once, few, many or no size at all.

abundance | j_gene | v_gene | d_gene | CDR3aa | CDR3nt
many | TRBJ1-5 | TRBV30 | NA | CAWSLGQSNQPQHF | TGTGCCTGGAGTTTGGGACAAAGCAATCAGCCCCAGCATTTT
many | TRBJ2-2 | TRBV3-1 | NA | CASSQGPNTGELFF | TGTGCCAGCAGCCAGGGACCGAACACCGGGGAGCTGTTTTTT
NA | TRBJ2-7 | TRBV6-2/TRBV6-3 | NA | CASRENSKSSYEQYF | TGTGCCAGCAGAGAGAATAGTAAGAGCTCCTACGAGCAGTACTTC
NA | TRBJ2-1 | TRBV6-1 | NA | CDSRDLGQNNEQFF | TGTGACAGCAGAGACCTCGGACAGAACAATGAGCAGTTCTTC
NA | TRBJ2-5 | TRBV7-9 | NA | CASSQGGGGAPETQYF | TGTGCCAGCAGCCAAGGGGGGGGGGGGGCGCCGGAGACCCAGTACTTC
many | TRBJ2-1 | TRBV9 | NA | CASSVTSRANEQFF | TGTGCCAGCAGCGTGACTAGTAGGGCGAATGAGCAGTTCTTC
NA | TRBJ2-2 | TRBV6-5 | NA | CASSYDDMVYTGELFF | TGTGCCAGCAGTTATGATGACATGGTATATACCGGGGAGCTGTTTTTT
NA | TRBJ2-4 | TRBV14 | NA | CDSSQEGHRDLAKNIQYF | TGTGACAGCAGCCAGGAGGGACACCGAGATTTAGCCAAAAACATTCAGTACTTC
few | TRBJ2-4 | TRBV6-2/TRBV6-3 | NA | CASSKNRDTSSTKNIQYF | TGTGCCAGCAGTAAAAACCGGGACACATCATCTACCAAAAACATTCAGTACTTC
NA | TRBJ2-3 | TRBV12-3/TRBV12-4 | NA | CASSDSASDTQYF | TGTGCCAGCAGCGACTCAGCGTCAGATACGCAGTATTTT
many | TRBJ2-1 | TRBV6-1 | NA | CASTTRVYNEQFF | TGTGCCAGCACTACACGGGTTTACAATGAGCAGTTCTTC
many | TRBJ2-7 | TRBV20-1 | NA | CSPYGAYEQYF | TGCAGTCCCTATGGTGCCTACGAGCAGTACTTC
many | TRBJ2-1 | TRBV20-1 | TRBD2 | CSARRLAGASYNEQFF | TGCAGTGCTAGAAGACTAGCGGGAGCGTCCTACAATGAGCAGTTCTTC
NA | TRBJ2-7 | TRBV6-1 | TRBD1 | CASSGDRASYEQYF | TGTGCCAGCAGTGGCGACAGGGCCTCCTACGAGCAGTACTTC
NA | TRBJ1-2 | TRBV20-1 | TRBD1 | CSATDRRDGYTF | TGCAGTGCTACGGACAGGAGAGATGGCTACACCTTC
many | TRBJ2-7 | TRBV14 | NA | CASSPSWPDPYEQYF | TGTGCCAGCAGCCCCTCCTGGCCAGATCCCTACGAGCAGTACTTC
many | TRBJ1-5 | TRBV5-5 | NA | CASSLDGKTGNQPQHF | TGTGCCAGCAGCTTGGACGGAAAAACGGGCAATCAGCCCCAGCATTTT
many | TRBJ1-3 | TRBV4-1 | NA | CASSQESRGDTIYF | TGCGCCAGCAGCCAAGAGTCCCGGGGGGACACCATATATTTT
many | TRBJ2-1 | TRBV18 | NA | CASSRNTRGRGNEQFF | TGTGCCAGCTCACGGAACACGCGGGGGCGGGGGAATGAGCAGTTCTTC